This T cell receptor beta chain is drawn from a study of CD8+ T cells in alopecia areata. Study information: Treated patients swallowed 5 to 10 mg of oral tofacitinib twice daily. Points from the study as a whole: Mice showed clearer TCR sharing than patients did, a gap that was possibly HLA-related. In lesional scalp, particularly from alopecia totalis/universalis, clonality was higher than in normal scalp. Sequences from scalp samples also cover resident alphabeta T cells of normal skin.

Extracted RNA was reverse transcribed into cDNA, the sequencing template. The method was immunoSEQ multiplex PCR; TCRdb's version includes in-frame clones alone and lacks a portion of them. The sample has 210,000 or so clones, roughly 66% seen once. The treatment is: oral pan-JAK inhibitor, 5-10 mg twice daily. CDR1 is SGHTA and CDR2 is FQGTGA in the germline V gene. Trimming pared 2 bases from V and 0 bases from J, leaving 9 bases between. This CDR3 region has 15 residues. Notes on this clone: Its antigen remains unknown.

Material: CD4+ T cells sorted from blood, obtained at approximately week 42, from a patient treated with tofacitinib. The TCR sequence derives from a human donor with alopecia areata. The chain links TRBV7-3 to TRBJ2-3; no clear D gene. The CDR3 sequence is CASSLGISSTDTQYF. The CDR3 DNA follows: TGTGCCAGCAGCTTAGGAATATCTAGCACAGATACGCAGTATTTT.